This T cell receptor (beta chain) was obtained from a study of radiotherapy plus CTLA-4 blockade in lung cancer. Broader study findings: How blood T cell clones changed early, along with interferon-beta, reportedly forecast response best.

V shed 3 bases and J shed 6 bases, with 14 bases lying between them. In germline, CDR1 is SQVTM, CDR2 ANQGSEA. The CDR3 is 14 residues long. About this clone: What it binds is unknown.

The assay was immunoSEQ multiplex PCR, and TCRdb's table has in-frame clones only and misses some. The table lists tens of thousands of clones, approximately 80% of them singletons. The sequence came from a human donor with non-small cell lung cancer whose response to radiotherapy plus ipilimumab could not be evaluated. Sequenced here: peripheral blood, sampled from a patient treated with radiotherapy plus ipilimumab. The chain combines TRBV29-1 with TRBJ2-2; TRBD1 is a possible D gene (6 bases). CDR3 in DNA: TGCAGCGTTGAGGACGACAGGCTCCCCGGGGAGCTGTTTTTT. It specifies CSVEDDRLPGELFF.